This is a list of T cell receptor beta chains from one sample in a study of blood T cell repertoires in COVID-19. The table came from immunoSEQ multiplex PCR; TCRdb's copy has only in-frame clones and leaves some out. Of about 130,000 clones detected, around 80% appear once; the ten largest clones hold 2% to 3%. The sequenced sample was PBMCs or T cells enriched from blood (not recorded which). These receptor sequences come from a man in his forties with acute COVID-19. Each CDR3 is given with its conserved first and last residue. D genes are given only for firm matches. The size of a clone is reported for some rows only, either as once, few or many, or as a class for expanded clones.

V gene	clone size	D gene	J gene	CDR3 DNA	CDR3 protein
TRBV19	.	TRBD2	TRBJ2-6	TGTGCCAGTAGCGAACTAGCGGTTGGGGCCAACGTCCTGACTTTC	CASSELAVGANVLTF
TRBV25-1	once	.	TRBJ2-7	TGTGCCAGCACCGGACTCCACTACGAGCAGTACTTC	CASTGLHYEQYF
TRBV19	.	.	TRBJ1-2	TGTGCCAGTAGTATAATCGCGGAGGCAGGGGCTATGAGCTACACCTTC	CASSIIAEAGAMSYTF
TRBV5-1	once	TRBD2	TRBJ2-1	TGCGCCAGCAGCGCGACTAGCGGGAGCCATGAGCAGTTCTTC	CASSATSGSHEQFF
TRBV2	.	.	TRBJ2-7	TGTGCCAGCATCCTCGGGAGGGGGCTCTCCTACGAGCAGTACTTC	CASILGRGLSYEQYF
TRBV5-8	.	.	TRBJ2-1	TGTGCCAGCAGCTTGGGGACTACCTCCTACAATGAGCAGTTCTTC	CASSLGTTSYNEQFF
TRBV7-2	.	.	TRBJ2-2	TGTGCCAGCAGCTTAGTTGCAGTTGCCGGGGAGCTGTTTTTT	CASSLVAVAGELFF
TRBV5-1	.	.	TRBJ2-5	TGCGCCAGCAGCACCGGACAGCAGGAGACCCAGTACTTC	CASSTGQQETQYF
TRBV19	.	.	TRBJ2-2	TGTGCCAGTAGGACAGCCGGGGAGCTGTTTTTT	CASRTAGELFF
TRBV19	.	TRBD1	TRBJ1-2	TGTGCCACCCTAGGGGCGGACAGGGGCCTGGAGGGCTACACCTTC	CATLGADRGLEGYTF
TRBV18	.	.	TRBJ1-1	TGTGCCAGCTCCCAAGGGGAGGCGCTCACTGAAGCTTTCTTT	CASSQGEALTEAFF
TRBV3-1/TRBV3-2	once	.	TRBJ2-2	TGTGCCAGCAGCCAAGGAGGAAACACCGGGGAGCTGTTTTTT	CASSQGGNTGELFF
TRBV5-1	few	TRBD1	TRBJ1-2	TGCGCCAGCAGCCCCGGGAGCCAGGGGGCGAATGGCTACACCTTC	CASSPGSQGANGYTF
TRBV5-5	once	.	TRBJ2-7	TGTGCCAGCAGCCCCGGAGCAGACTACGAGCAGTACTTC	CASSPGADYEQYF
TRBV28	.	TRBD1	TRBJ1-2	TGTGCCAGCATGCCGGGACAGGGAAGCTATGGCTACACCTTC	CASMPGQGSYGYTF
TRBV21-1	.	.	TRBJ2-7	TGTGCCAGCAGCAATCGTGAAGGGGGTTCCATGCGGTTCCGGGACCACGAGCAGTACTTC	CASSNREGGSMRFRDHEQYF
TRBV30	.	TRBD2	TRBJ2-2	TGTGCCTGGAGTGTAAAGCGGGGGGGCCGCACCGGGGAGCTGTTTTTT	CAWSVKRGGRTGELFF
TRBV29-1	.	TRBD1	TRBJ2-7	TGCAGCGTTGTAGCAGGGGGCTCCCACGAGCAGTACTTC	CSVVAGGSHEQYF
TRBV19	.	TRBD2	TRBJ2-1	TGTGCCAGTAGTATACCGGGACTAGCGGGAGTCAATGAGCAGTTCTTC	CASSIPGLAGVNEQFF
TRBV28	.	.	TRBJ1-4	TGTGCCAGCAGTCTTCACGCAGGGGAAGAAAAACTGTTTTTT	CASSLHAGEEKLFF
TRBV14	.	.	TRBJ2-4	TGTGCCAGCAGCCAAGAGGGGGGTCAGTACTTC	CASSQEGGQYF
TRBV29-1	.	TRBD1	TRBJ2-1	TGCAGCGCTACAGGGGGGACCCACAATGAGCAGTTCTTC	CSATGGTHNEQFF
TRBV19	.	.	TRBJ2-2	TGTGCCAGTAGTATAGGAGCGAACACCGGGGAGCTGTTTTTT	CASSIGANTGELFF
TRBV7-3	.	.	TRBJ1-6	TGTGCCAGCAGCCCCGGATTCCTGGAGACCTATAATTCACCCCTCCACTTT	CASSPGFLETYNSPLHF
TRBV12-5	.	.	TRBJ1-5	TGTGCTAGTGGTTCGGAGAGCAATCAGCCCCAGCATTTT	CASGSESNQPQHF
TRBV28	once	TRBD2	TRBJ2-3	TGTGCCAGCAGCCTAAGCGGGACTACCTCAGATACGCAGTATTTT	CASSLSGTTSDTQYF
TRBV6-5	.	TRBD1	TRBJ1-2	TGTGCCAGCAGAAATTACGGGACAGGGTATGGCTACACCTTC	CASRNYGTGYGYTF
TRBV3-1/TRBV3-2	.	.	TRBJ1-3	TGTGCCAGCAGCCAAGATTTAGGCAGGGGCGGAGGAAACACCATATATTTT	CASSQDLGRGGGNTIYF
TRBV9	.	TRBD1	TRBJ2-1	TGTGCCAGCAGCGTAGAAGGGGGCGACTACAATGAGCAGTTCTTC	CASSVEGGDYNEQFF
TRBV5-1	once	TRBD1	TRBJ1-1	TGCGCCAGCAGCCCGGATACAGGGGTACGGACTGAAGCTTTCTTT	CASSPDTGVRTEAFF
TRBV19	.	.	TRBJ1-2	TGTGCCAGTACAAGAACAGGGTCTCTGTATGGCTACACCTTC	CASTRTGSLYGYTF
TRBV6-4	.	.	TRBJ1-2	TGTGCCAGCAGCTCTTATGGCTACACCTTC	CASSSYGYTF
TRBV12-5	.	.	TRBJ2-7	TGTGCTAGTGGCACAGGCCACGAGCAGTACTTC	CASGTGHEQYF
TRBV6-4	.	TRBD1	TRBJ1-2	TGTGCCAAAAGGGGCAATGGGACAGACCACTTCGGGGGCTACACCTTC	CAKRGNGTDHFGGYTF
TRBV6-5	once	.	TRBJ2-7	TGTGCCAGCAGTTACTTGGGCCGGGAGATGTACTTC	CASSYLGREMYF
TRBV7-2	.	.	TRBJ1-4	TGTGCCAGCAGCTTGAGACAGGCTAATGAAAAACTGTTTTTT	CASSLRQANEKLFF
TRBV5-1	.	.	TRBJ2-5	TGCGCCAGCAGCTTCAGGGGACAAAGAGAGACCCAGTACTTC	CASSFRGQRETQYF
TRBV7-3	few	.	TRBJ2-3	TGTGCCAGCAGCTTTAGAGGTGGCACAGATACGCAGTATTTT	CASSFRGGTDTQYF
TRBV29-1	.	TRBD1	TRBJ2-7	TGCAGCTACGGACAGGGCCACGAGCAGTACTTC	CSYGQGHEQYF
TRBV21-1	.	.	TRBJ1-1	TGTGCCAGCACCACGACAGGGGGGAGAGACACTGAAGCTTTCTTT	CASTTTGGRDTEAFF
TRBV3-1/TRBV3-2	once	TRBD1	TRBJ1-5	TGTGCCAGCAGCCCAACAGGGGGCCGCCAGCCCCAGCATTTT	CASSPTGGRQPQHF
TRBV28	.	.	TRBJ2-2	TGTGCCAGCAGTTTTCAGGGAACCGGGGAGCTGTTTTTT	CASSFQGTGELFF
TRBV7-9	.	.	TRBJ2-2	TGTGCCAGCAGCTTAGAGGCAGGGCGGACCGGGGAGCTGTTTTTT	CASSLEAGRTGELFF
TRBV7-9	.	.	TRBJ2-3	TGTGCCAGCAGCTTAGGGCTCACAGATACGCAGTATTTT	CASSLGLTDTQYF
TRBV19	.	TRBD2	TRBJ2-1	TGTGCCAGTAGGACAGCGGGAGTGGTAGACAATGAGCAGTTCTTC	CASRTAGVVDNEQFF
TRBV15	.	.	TRBJ1-5	TGTGCCACCAGCAGAGCAAGGGGTTCAGGTCAGCCCCAGCATTTT	CATSRARGSGQPQHF
TRBV7-9	.	.	TRBJ1-2	TGTGCCAGCAGCTTGGGCCGCCACTATGGCTACACCTTC	CASSLGRHYGYTF
TRBV18	.	.	TRBJ1-2	TGTGCCAACTCACCAATGGAAGGGGAAGGCTACACCTTC	CANSPMEGEGYTF
TRBV12-3/TRBV12-4	.	.	TRBJ2-1	TGTGCCAGTGGCCCTGAGCAGTTCTTC	CASGPEQFF
TRBV19	.	TRBD2	TRBJ2-7	TGTGCCAGTAGCCGACTAGCGGGAGTTCCGTACTTC	CASSRLAGVPYF
TRBV7-9	.	.	TRBJ1-4	TGTGCCAGCAGCCCACCGGGACTCCCTAATGAAAAACTGTTTTTT	CASSPPGLPNEKLFF